This T cell receptor beta chain was documented in a study of blood T cells in healthy people across ages. Across the study: About one barcoded beta molecule per two T cells was the capture yield of template switching.

A J-beta primer mix and a sample-barcoded 5' primer were used in a second PCR of roughly 6 to 11 cycles. TCRdb re-analysed the 5' RACE reads in MiXCR, keeping a single row per CDR3 protein. This repertoire shows over 700,000 distinct CDR3 sequences, about 53% found once; its top ten account for approximately 40%. Germline CDR1 is KGHDR and CDR2 is SFDVKD. Trimming stripped 2 bases from V and 5 bases from J, with 15 bases between. This CDR3 spans 16 amino acids. This clonotype appeared a few times. Antigen specificity is unknown. Study-level points and caveats: It was held that diversity estimates obtained from one million T cells represented underestimates.

The material sequenced was blood. This chain connects TRBV24-1 to TRBJ2-1; D is undetermined. The receptor was derived from a man at least 80 years old in good health. The CDR3 DNA reads TGTGCCACCAGTGATTCCGGCAGGCTCATCCACAATGAGCAGTTCTTC. Translation gives CATSDSGRLIHNEQFF.